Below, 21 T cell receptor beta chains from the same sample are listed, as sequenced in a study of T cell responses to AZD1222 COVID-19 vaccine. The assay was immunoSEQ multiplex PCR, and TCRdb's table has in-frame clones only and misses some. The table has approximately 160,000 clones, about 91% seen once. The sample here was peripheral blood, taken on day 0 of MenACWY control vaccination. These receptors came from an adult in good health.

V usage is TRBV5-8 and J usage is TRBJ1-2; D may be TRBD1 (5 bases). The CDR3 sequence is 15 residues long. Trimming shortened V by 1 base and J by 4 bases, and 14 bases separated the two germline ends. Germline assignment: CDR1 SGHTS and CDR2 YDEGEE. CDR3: CASSLRQGGFYGYTF. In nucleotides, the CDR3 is TGTGCCAGCAGCTTGAGGCAGGGCGGTTTCTATGGCTACACCTTC. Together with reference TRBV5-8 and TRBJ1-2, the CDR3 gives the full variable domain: EAGVTQSPTHLIKTRGQQATLRCSPISGHTSVYWYQQALGLGLQFLLWYDEGEERNRGNFPPRFSGRQFPNYSSELNVNALELEDSALYLCASSLRQGGFYGYTFGSGTRLTVV.

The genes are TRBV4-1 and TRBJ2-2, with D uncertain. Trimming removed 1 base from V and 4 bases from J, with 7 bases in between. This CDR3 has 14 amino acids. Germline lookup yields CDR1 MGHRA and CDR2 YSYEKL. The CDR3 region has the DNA TGCGCCAGCAGCCAAGCACCACTCACCGGGGAGCTGTTTTTT. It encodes CASSQAPLTGELFF.

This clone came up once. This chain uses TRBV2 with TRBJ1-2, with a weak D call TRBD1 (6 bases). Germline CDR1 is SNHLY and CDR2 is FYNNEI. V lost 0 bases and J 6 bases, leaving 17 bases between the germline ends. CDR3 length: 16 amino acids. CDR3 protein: CASSEALWAGENGYTF. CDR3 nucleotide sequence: TGTGCCAGCAGTGAAGCGCTTTGGGCAGGGGAGAATGGCTACACCTTC.

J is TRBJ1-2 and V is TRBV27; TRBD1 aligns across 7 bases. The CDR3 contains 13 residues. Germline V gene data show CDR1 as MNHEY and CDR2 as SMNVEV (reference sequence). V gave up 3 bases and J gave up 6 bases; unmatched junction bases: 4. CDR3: CASSFRTGNGYTF. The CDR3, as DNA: TGTGCCAGCAGTTTTAGGACAGGCAATGGCTACACCTTC.

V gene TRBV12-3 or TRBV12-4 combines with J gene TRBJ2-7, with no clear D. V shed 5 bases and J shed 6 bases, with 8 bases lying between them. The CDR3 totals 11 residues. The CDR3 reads CASSKQLEQYF. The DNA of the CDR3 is TGTGCCAGCAGTAAACAGCTCGAGCAGTACTTC.

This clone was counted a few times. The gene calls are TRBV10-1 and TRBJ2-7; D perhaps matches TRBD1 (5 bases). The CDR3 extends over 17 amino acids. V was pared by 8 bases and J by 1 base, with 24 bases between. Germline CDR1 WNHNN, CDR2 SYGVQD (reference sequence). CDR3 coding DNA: TGCGCCAGCTGCTTATCTGACAGATTCTCAACATCCTACGAGCAGTACTTC. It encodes CASCLSDRFSTSYEQYF.

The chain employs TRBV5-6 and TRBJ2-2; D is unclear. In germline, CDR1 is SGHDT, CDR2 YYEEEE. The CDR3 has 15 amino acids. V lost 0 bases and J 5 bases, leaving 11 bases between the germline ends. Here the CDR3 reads CASSLEFRKTGELFF. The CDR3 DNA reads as TGTGCCAGCAGCTTGGAATTCCGTAAGACCGGGGAGCTGTTTTTT.

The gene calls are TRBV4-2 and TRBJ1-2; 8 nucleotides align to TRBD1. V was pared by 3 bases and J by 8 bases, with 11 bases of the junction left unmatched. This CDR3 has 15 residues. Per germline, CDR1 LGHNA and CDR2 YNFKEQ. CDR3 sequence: CASSHSGQGKGGYTF. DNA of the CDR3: TGTGCCAGCAGCCACTCCGGACAGGGCAAAGGAGGCTACACCTTC.

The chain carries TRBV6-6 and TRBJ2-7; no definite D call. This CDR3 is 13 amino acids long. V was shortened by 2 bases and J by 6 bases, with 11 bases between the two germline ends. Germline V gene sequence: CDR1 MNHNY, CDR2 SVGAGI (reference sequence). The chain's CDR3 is CASSYPDDLEQYF. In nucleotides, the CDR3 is TGTGCCAGCAGTTACCCGGACGACCTCGAGCAGTACTTC.

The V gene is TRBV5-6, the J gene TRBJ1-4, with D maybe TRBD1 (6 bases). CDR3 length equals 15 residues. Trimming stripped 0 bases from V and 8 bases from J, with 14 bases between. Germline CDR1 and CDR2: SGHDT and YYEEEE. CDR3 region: CASSLASGAGEKLFF. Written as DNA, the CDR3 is TGTGCCAGCAGCTTGGCATCAGGGGCAGGGGAAAAACTGTTTTTT. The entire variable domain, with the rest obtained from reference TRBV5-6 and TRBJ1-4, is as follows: DAGVTQSPTHLIKTRGQQVTLRCSPKSGHDTVSWYQQALGQGPQFIFQYYEEEERQRGNFPDRFSGHQFPNYSSELNVNALLLGDSALYLCASSLASGAGEKLFFGSGTQLSVL.

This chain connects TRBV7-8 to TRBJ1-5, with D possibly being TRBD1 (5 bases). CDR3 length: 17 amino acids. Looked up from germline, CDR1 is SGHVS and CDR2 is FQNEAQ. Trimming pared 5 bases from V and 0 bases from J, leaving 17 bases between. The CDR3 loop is CASSDPGRENSNQPQHF. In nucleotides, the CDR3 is TGTGCCAGCAGCGACCCGGGACGCGAAAATAGCAATCAGCCCCAGCATTTT.

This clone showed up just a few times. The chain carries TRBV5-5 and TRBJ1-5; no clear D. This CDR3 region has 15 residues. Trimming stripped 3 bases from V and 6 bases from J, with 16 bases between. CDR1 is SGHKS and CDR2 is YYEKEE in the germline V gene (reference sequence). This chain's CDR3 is CASSYDPVGGQPQHF. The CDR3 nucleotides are TGTGCCAGCAGCTATGACCCCGTCGGAGGTCAGCCCCAGCATTTT.

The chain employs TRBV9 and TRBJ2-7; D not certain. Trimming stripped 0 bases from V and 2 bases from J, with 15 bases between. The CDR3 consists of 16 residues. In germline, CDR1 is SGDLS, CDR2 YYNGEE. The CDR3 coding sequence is TGTGCCAGCAGCGTAGATGGCAGAATCTCCCCCTACGAGCAGTACTTC. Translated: CASSVDGRISPYEQYF.

Written as DNA, the CDR3 is TGTGCCAGCAGATCCCCGACAGGGCGGACTGAAGCTTTCTTT. It yields the protein CASRSPTGRTEAFF. The chain recombines TRBV28 with TRBJ1-1, with 7 bases fitting TRBD1. The CDR3 is 14 amino acids. From germline, CDR1 is MDHEN and CDR2 SYDVKM. The ends lost 6 bases at V and 5 bases at J; junction bases unmatched: 9.

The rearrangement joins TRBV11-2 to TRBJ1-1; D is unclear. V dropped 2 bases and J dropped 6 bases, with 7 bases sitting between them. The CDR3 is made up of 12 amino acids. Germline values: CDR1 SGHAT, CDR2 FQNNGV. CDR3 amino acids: CASSLSRAEAFF. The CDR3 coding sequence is TGTGCCAGCAGCTTATCGAGGGCTGAAGCTTTCTTT.

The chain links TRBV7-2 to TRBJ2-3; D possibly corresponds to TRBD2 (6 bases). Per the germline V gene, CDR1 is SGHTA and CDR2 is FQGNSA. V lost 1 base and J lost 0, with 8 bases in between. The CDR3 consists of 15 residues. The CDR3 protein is CASSLESGSTDTQYF. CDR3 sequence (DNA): TGTGCCAGCAGCTTAGAAAGCGGGAGCACAGATACGCAGTATTTT.

CDR3 sequence: CAWNAGTTKGYTF. CDR3 DNA: TGTGCCTGGAATGCAGGGACTACAAAGGGCTACACCTTC. The chain is built from TRBV30 and TRBJ1-2; D possibly corresponds to TRBD1 (5 bases). Germline CDR1 is GTSNPN and CDR2 is SVGIG (reference sequence). The CDR3 totals 13 residues. V gave up 4 bases and J gave up 8 bases, with 17 bases separating them.

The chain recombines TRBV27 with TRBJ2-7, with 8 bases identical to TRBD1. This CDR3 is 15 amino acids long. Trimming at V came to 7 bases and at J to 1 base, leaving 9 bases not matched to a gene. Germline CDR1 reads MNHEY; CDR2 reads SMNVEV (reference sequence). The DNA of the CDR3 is TGTGCCAGCAAAACACCGACAGGGGTATCCTACGAGCAGTACTTC. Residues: CASKTPTGVSYEQYF.

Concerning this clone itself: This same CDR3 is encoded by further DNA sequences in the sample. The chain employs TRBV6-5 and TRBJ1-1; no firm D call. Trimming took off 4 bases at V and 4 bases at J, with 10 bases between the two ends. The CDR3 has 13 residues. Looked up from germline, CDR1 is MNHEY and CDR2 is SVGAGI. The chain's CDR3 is CASSSRMSTEAFF. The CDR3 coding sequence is TGTGCCAGCAGTTCTCGGATGAGCACTGAAGCTTTCTTT.

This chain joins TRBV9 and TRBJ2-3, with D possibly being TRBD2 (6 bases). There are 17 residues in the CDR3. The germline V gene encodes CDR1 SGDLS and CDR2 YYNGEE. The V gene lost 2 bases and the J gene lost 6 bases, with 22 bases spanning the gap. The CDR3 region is CASSVFGTSFPQDTQYF. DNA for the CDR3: TGTGCCAGCAGCGTGTTTGGGACTTCCTTTCCCCAGGATACGCAGTATTTT.

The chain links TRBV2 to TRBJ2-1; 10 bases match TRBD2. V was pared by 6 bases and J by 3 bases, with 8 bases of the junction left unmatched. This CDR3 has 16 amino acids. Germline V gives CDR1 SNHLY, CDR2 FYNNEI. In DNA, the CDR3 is TGTGCCAGCAGCGGACGTAGCGGGGGGATCTACAATGAGCAGTTCTTC. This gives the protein CASSGRSGGIYNEQFF.